The 10 T cell receptor beta chains listed next were all sequenced from one sample in a study of cytomegalovirus exposure and HLA in healthy donors. Use of 60 Vbeta and 13 Jbeta primers characterized the PCR. Data came from immunoSEQ multiplex PCR; TCRdb stores just in-frame clones and leaves some out. The data contain about 220,000 clones, 82% of them singletons. The sample taken for sequencing was PBMCs. These receptors were taken from a man in his forties in good health and CMV-seropositive.

The chain is built from TRBV6-5 and TRBJ2-1; 7 bases line up with TRBD1. CDR3 length: 15 residues. Per the germline V gene, CDR1 is MNHEY and CDR2 is SVGAGI. The V gene end was trimmed by 0 bases and the J gene end by 6 bases; junction bases not matched to a gene: 5. CDR3 in DNA: TGTGCCAGCAGTTACTCACAGGGGCCTGGCAATGAGCAGTTCTTC. Encoded protein: CASSYSQGPGNEQFF.

This chain connects TRBV7-9 to TRBJ2-7; possible D gene TRBD1, 5 bases. The V gene's germline CDR1 is SEHNR and CDR2 FQNEAQ (reference sequence). With 4 bases removed from V and 4 bases from J, the gap between germline ends came to 20 bases. The CDR3 extends over 16 amino acids. Here the CDR3 DNA reads TGTGCCAGCAGCTCAAGGGTCCCAGGGCTAGAATACGAGCAGTACTTC. It encodes CASSSRVPGLEYEQYF.

The chain links TRBV20-1 to TRBJ1-1, with D possibly matching TRBD1 (5 bases). V lost 0 bases and J lost 11, with 10 bases in between. This CDR3 comprises 11 residues. Germline loops: CDR1 DFQATT, CDR2 SNEGSKA (reference sequence). The CDR3 here is CSAREPGGAFF. The CDR3 nucleotides read TGCAGTGCTAGAGAGCCGGGGGGGGCTTTCTTT.

The gene calls are TRBV6-1 and TRBJ2-7, with 11 bases lining up with TRBD1. V trimming: 7 bases; J trimming: 4 bases; junction bases outside the gene matches: 3. Germline CDR1 MNHNS, CDR2 SASEGT. CDR3 length equals 13 residues. The CDR3 loop is CASTRDRGYEQYV. The CDR3 nucleotides read TGTGCCAGCACCCGGGACAGGGGGTACGAGCAGTACGTC.

The V and J genes are TRBV7-8 and TRBJ2-2; 10 bases map to TRBD1. V lost 5 bases, J lost 3 bases, and 6 bases stayed unmatched. CDR3 length equals 16 residues. Germline V gene data show CDR1 as SGHVS and CDR2 as FQNEAQ. The CDR3, as DNA: TGTGCCAGCAGCATAGGAGGGACAGGGGACACCGGGGAGCTGTTTTTT. Translation: CASSIGGTGDTGELFF.

This clone was recorded once. The CDR3 loop is CASSLRLAGSTDTQYF. Here the CDR3 DNA reads TGTGCCAGCAGTCTAAGACTAGCGGGAAGCACAGATACGCAGTATTTT. The chain carries TRBV7-2 and TRBJ2-3, with 11 bases matching TRBD2. This CDR3 spans 16 amino acids. The J segment lost 0 bases and the V segment lost 6 bases, leaving 5 bases of the junction unmatched. Per germline, CDR1 SGHTA and CDR2 FQGNSA.

V gene TRBV9 combines with J gene TRBJ1-1, with 10 bases fitting TRBD1. The trim removed 0 bases at V and 7 bases at J, leaving 6 bases unmatched. Germline lookup yields CDR1 SGDLS and CDR2 YYNGEE. The CDR3 is made up of 15 amino acids. In nucleotides, the CDR3 is TGTGCCAGCAGCGTAGGGACAGGGGGTCGGAGTGAAGCTTTCTTT. This gives the protein CASSVGTGGRSEAFF.

The chain is built from TRBV7-3 and TRBJ1-2; 9 bases align to TRBD1. This CDR3 has 16 amino acids. Germline CDR1 reads SGHTA; CDR2 reads FQGTGA. J gave up 4 bases and V 2 bases, and 8 bases lay outside the gene matches. The CDR3: CASSLDGGTGSYGYTF. The CDR3 DNA is TGTGCCAGCAGCTTAGACGGAGGGACAGGGAGCTATGGCTACACCTTC. Based on the CDR3 plus reference TRBV7-3 and TRBJ1-2, the full variable domain is GAGVSQTPSNKVTEKGKYVELRCDPISGHTALYWYRQSLGQGPEFLIYFQGTGAADDSGLPNDRFFAVRPEGSVSTLKIQRTERGDSAVYLCASSLDGGTGSYGYTFGSGTRLTVV.

Here the CDR3 reads CASSEMRVGYNEQFF. Written as DNA, the CDR3 is TGTGCCAGCAGTGAAATGCGGGTGGGCTACAATGAGCAGTTCTTC. The chain uses TRBV6-1 and TRBJ2-1; D may be TRBD2 (5 bases). The germline gives CDR1 MNHNS, CDR2 SASEGT. This CDR3 has 15 residues. V was clipped by 2 bases and J by 3 bases, with 11 bases between them.

This chain links TRBV4-1 with TRBJ1-4; a weak D match, TRBD1 (6 bases). In germline, CDR1 is MGHRA, CDR2 YSYEKL. V was trimmed by 4 bases and J by 0 bases, leaving 12 bases between them. This CDR3 is built from 16 residues. The CDR3 sequence: CASSRAGTTTNEKLFF. CDR3 DNA sequence: TGCGCCAGCAGCCGAGCAGGGACAACAACTAATGAAAAACTGTTTTTT.